These T cell receptor beta chains were read from a single sample in a study of read filtering for tumor transcriptome and immune sequencing. Each CDR3 protein is one row after TCRdb ran MiXCR on the reads. The data contain about 40,000 distinct CDR3 sequences, 12% of them seen just once; the ten biggest clones take up around 32%. Sequenced sample: a population of CD138-negative cells sorted from bone marrow. The receptors shown here come from a donor at least 40 years old with multiple myeloma. Each CDR3 is given without its conserved first and last residue. D genes are given only for firm matches. Only some rows state a clone size, as once, few, many or a class for expanded clones.

>TRBV14|many|.
ASSLLVGSYNEQF
>TRBV12-3/TRBV12-4|medium-sized|.
ASSSPGDGDNEQF
>TRBV29-1|many|.
SVGGLSNEQF
>TRBV4-2|many|.
ASSQDPRADQPQH
>TRBV19|many|.
ASSMAQGGNQPQH
>TRBV24-1|many|.
ATSAQGNQPQH
>TRBV5-5|.|.
ASSFTGSNQPQH
>TRBV30|many|.
AWSVGAWNTEAF
>TRBV28|large|.
ASSRGGGVLPQH
>TRBV7-9|many|TRBD1
ASSHPDRGRNTQY
>TRBV28|many|.
ASSTWYEQY
>TRBV5-1|many|.
ASSSGIDTQY
>TRBV28|.|TRBD1
ASTTGAGGNEKLF
>TRBV20-1|many|.
SASPSGSKVNEQF
>TRBV20-1|many|.
SALSGTDTQY
>TRBV7-9|few|.
ASSPFLADTEAF
>TRBV3-1|many|.
ASSQTRTALGYT
>TRBV7-2|many|TRBD1
ASSFQGARTDTQY
>TRBV7-6|.|.
ASSLDTSGNTIY
>TRBV4-1|many|.
ASSPGVAGNEQF
>TRBV7-9|many|TRBD1
ASSPGTGASLYT
>TRBV7-9|many|.
ASSQTSFLAKNIQY
>TRBV3-1|many|.
ASSQDSSSTDTQY
>TRBV29-1|many|.
SVGLGSSYEQY
>TRBV20-1|many|.
SARVPGSYEQY
>TRBV6-6|many|.
ASRSPATGELF
>TRBV5-5|few|TRBD1
ASSPGQGAVGTQY
>TRBV5-1|many|.
ASRDGGVTDTQY
>TRBV28|.|.
ASSLSKDGSPLH
>TRBV2|few|.
ASSEVGAQY
>TRBV6-1|few|TRBD1
ASGPGQGRDTEAF
>TRBV11-2|many|.
ASSLGLGETQY
>TRBV6-6|.|.
ASSQTRNTEAF
>TRBV5-4|many|.
ASSLGGRVTYEQY
>TRBV6-2/TRBV6-3|many|TRBD1
ASSYSTGGFEQY
>TRBV18|many|TRBD2
ASSTPPAGGRNEQF
>TRBV29-1|many|.
SVERDVDTQY
>TRBV7-2|.|TRBD2
ASLQAGGETLY
>TRBV20-1|many|.
SAHRTTYEQY
>TRBV30|many|.
AWRVAGGFGTEAF
>TRBV20-1|many|.
SAPEGSGIHRDTQY
>TRBV7-9|few|.
ASSLIQGPSSYEQY
>TRBV3-1|many|TRBD1
ASSQGQGLYEQF
>TRBV3-1|many|TRBD2
ASSQVWLRESSTDTQY
>TRBV28|many|TRBD1
ASKITGAYGYT
>TRBV24-1|many|.
ATSDPRDTQY
>TRBV21-1|.|.
ASSLFQGFSYNELF
>TRBV6-1|few|.
ASSDSASLPAF
>TRBV20-1|many|TRBD2
SARGLADTTDTQY
>TRBV10-3|many|.
AISDGRGLQETQY
>TRBV7-9|many|.
ASNLEGSLETQY
>TRBV29-1|many|TRBD2
SVVMGGGETQY
>TRBV20-1|many|.
SARQGWDTGELF
>TRBV4-1|.|TRBD1
ASSQETGQGTFGYGYT
>TRBV12-3/TRBV12-4|many|.
ASNLTPNQETQY
>TRBV20-1|many|TRBD1
SGGTGGNEQY
>TRBV7-2|many|.
ASSLSRQETQY
>TRBV19|.|TRBD1
ASRETGGAGYT
>TRBV12-3/TRBV12-4|many|TRBD1
ASSQQGAQTQY
>TRBV12-3/TRBV12-4|many|.
ASSNDSLALTGELF